This T cell receptor beta chain was observed in a study of shared clonotypes between healthy human individuals. Findings and caveats of the study: Clonotype sharing across a few donors was observed for around 4.8% of naive CD4 clonotypes.

Turning to this clone: The antigen remains unidentified.

The protocol was immunoSEQ multiplex PCR, while the TCRdb copy is restricted to in-frame clones and leaves out a portion. Of about 1.5 million clones listed, 95% to 99% are singletons. V trimming: 0 bases; J trimming: 15 bases; junction bases outside the gene matches: 9. Per the germline V gene, CDR1 is LNHNV and CDR2 is YYDKDF (reference sequence). The CDR3 has 14 residues. The sample consisted of naive CD4+ T cells sorted from blood. Subset in this sample: CD45RA+ positively selected. This TCR was recovered from a man aged 25-40 years in good health. The chain is built from TRBV15 and TRBJ2-3; TRBD1 aligns across 10 bases. The CDR3 region has the DNA TGTGCCACCAGCAGAGATCTCTGGGACAGGGGTTACTATTTT. It is translated as CATSRDLWDRGYYF. Full variable domain (outside the CDR3, taken from reference TRBV15 and TRBJ2-3): DAMVIQNPRYQVTQFGKPVTLSCSQTLNHNVMYWYQQKSSQAPKLLFHYYDKDFNNEADTPDNFQSRRPNTSFCFLDIRSPGLGDTAMYLCATSRDLWDRGYYFGPGTRLTVL.